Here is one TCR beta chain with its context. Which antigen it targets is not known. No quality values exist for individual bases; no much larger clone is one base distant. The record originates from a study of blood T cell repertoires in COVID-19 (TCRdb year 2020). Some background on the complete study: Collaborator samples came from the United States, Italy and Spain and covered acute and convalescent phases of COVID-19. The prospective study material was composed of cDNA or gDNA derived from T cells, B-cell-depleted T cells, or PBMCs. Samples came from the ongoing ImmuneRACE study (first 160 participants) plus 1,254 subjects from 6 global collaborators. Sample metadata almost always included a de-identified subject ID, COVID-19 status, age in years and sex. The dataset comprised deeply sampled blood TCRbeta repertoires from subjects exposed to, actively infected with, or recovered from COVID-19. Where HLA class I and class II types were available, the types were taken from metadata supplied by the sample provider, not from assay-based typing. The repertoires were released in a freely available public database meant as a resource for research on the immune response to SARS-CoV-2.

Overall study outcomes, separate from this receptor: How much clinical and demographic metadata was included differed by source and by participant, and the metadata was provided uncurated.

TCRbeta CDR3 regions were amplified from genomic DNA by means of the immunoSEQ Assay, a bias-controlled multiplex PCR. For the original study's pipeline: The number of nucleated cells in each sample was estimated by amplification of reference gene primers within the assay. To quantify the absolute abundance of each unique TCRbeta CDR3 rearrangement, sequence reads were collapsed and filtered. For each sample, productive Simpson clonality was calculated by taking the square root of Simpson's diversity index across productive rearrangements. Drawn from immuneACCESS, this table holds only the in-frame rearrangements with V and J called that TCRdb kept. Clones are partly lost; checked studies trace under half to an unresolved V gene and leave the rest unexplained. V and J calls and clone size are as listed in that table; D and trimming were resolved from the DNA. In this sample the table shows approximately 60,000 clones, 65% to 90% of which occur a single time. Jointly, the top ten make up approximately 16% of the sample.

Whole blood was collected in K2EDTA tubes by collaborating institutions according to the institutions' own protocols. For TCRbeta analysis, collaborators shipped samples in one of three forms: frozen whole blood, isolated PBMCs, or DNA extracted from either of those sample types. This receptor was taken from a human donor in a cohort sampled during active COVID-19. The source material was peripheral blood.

The CDR3 amino acid sequence is: CASSVGLGEGQETQYF. DNA sequence: TGTGCCAGCAGCGTAGGGTTGGGGGAGGGTCAAGAGACCCAGTACTTC. The V and J genes are TRBV9 and TRBJ2-5, and 7 junctional nucleotides match TRBD2. The germline V gene supplies CDR1 SGDLS and CDR2 YYNGEE. V trim: 0 bases; J trim: 2 bases; unmatched bases: 7. The CDR3 holds 16 amino acids from the cysteine to the phenylalanine. Solely the CDR3 DNA is kept, with 48 bases framed from the first base.